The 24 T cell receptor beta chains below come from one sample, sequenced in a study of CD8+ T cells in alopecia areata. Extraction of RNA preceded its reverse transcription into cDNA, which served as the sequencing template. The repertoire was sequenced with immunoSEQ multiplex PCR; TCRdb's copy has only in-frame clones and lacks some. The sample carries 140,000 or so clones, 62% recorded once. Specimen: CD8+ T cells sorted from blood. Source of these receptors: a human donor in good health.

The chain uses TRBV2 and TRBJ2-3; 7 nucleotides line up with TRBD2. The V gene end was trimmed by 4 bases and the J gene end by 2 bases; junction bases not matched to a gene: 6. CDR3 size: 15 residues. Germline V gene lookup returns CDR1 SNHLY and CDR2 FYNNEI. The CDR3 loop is CASSAAGFVTDTQYF. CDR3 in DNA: TGTGCCAGCAGTGCAGCGGGATTTGTCACAGATACGCAGTATTTT.

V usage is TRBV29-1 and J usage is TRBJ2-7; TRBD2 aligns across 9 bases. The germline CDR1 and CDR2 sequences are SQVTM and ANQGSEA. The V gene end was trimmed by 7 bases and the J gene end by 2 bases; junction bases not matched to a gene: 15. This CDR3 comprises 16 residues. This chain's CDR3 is CSGLGEYGGRAYEQYF. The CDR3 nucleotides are TGCAGCGGTCTGGGAGAATATGGCGGGAGGGCCTACGAGCAGTACTTC.

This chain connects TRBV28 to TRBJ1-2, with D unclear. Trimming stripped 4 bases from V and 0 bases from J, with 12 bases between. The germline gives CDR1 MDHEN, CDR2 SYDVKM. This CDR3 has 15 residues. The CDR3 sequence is CASSSTPPTNYGYTF. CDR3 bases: TGTGCCAGCAGTTCCACCCCACCAACTAACTATGGCTACACCTTC.

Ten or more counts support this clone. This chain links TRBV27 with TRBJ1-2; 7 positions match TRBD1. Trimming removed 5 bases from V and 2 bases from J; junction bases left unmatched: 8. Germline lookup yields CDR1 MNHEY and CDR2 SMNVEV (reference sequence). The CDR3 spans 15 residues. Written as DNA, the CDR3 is TGTGCCAGCAGTAGAACGGACAGGAGCAACTATGGCTACACCTTC. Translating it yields CASSRTDRSNYGYTF.

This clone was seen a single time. The CDR3, as DNA: TGTGCCAGCTTGGGAAGTGGCCAGGGTGTCTACGAGCAGTACTTC. Amino acid sequence: CASLGSGQGVYEQYF. The chain links TRBV2 to TRBJ2-7; weak D call: TRBD1 (5 bases). The CDR3 runs 15 residues. The ends were cut back, 8 bases at V and 3 bases at J, with 20 bases in the middle. Germline values: CDR1 SNHLY, CDR2 FYNNEI. Supplemented by reference TRBV2 and TRBJ2-7, the full variable domain reads EPEVTQTPSHQVTQMGQEVILRCVPISNHLYFYWYRQILGQKVEFLVSFYNNEISEKSEIFDDQFSVERPDGSNFTLKIRSTKLEDSAMYFCASLGSGQGVYEQYFGPGTRLTVT.

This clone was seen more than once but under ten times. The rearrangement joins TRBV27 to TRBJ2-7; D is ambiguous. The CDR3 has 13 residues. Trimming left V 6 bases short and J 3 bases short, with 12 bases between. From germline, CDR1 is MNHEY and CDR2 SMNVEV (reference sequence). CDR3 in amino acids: CASRDPIYYEQYF. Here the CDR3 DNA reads TGTGCCAGCAGGGACCCTATTTACTACGAGCAGTACTTC.

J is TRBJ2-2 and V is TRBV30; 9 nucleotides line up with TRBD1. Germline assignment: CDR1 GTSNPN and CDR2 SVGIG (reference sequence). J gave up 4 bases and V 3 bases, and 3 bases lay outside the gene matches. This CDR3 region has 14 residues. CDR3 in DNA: TGTGCCTGGAGCGGGACAGGGACCACCGGGGAGCTGTTTTTT. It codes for CAWSGTGTTGELFF.

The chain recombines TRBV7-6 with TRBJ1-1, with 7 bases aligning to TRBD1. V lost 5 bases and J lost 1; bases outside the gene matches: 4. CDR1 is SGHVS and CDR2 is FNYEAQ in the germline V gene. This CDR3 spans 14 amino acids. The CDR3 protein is CASSPNRGNTEAFF. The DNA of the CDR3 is TGTGCCAGCAGCCCTAACAGGGGGAACACTGAAGCTTTCTTT.

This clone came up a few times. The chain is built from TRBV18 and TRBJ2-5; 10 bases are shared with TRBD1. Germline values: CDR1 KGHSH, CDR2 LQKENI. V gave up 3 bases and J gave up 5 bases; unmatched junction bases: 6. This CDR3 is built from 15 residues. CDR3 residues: CASSPPDRGKETQYF. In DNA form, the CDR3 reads TGTGCCAGCTCACCTCCGGACAGGGGGAAGGAGACCCAGTACTTC.

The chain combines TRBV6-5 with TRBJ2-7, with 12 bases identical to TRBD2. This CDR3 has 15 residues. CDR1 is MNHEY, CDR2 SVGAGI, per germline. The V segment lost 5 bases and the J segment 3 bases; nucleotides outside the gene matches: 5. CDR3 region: CASSNTLAGGYEQYF. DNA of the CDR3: TGTGCCAGCAGTAACACACTAGCGGGGGGCTACGAGCAGTACTTC.

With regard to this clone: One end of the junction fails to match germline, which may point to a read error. CDR3 sequence reads: CASSKDWEEQYF. The CDR3 bases are TGTGCCAGCAGCAAAGACTGGGAGGAGCAGTACTTC. The chain couples TRBV5-1 to TRBJ2-7; tentatively, D is TRBD2 (5 bases). Germline V CDR1 and CDR2: SGHRS, YFSETQ. CDR3 length: 12 amino acids.

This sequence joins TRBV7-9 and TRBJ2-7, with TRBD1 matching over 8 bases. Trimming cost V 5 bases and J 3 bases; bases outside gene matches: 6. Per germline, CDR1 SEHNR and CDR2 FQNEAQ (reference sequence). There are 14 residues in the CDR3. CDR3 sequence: CASSHRQGHYEQYF. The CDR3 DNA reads TGTGCCAGCAGCCACAGACAGGGGCACTACGAGCAGTACTTC. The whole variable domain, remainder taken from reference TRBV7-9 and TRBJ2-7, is DTGVSQNPRHKITKRGQNVTFRCDPISEHNRLYWYRQTLGQGPEFLTYFQNEAQLEKSRLLSDRFSAERPKGSFSTLEIQRTEQGDSAMYLCASSHRQGHYEQYFGPGTRLTVT.

CDR3 in DNA: TGTGCCAGCAGTTGGGAGGGAGTAAATACGCAGTATTTT. It translates to CASSWEGVNTQYF. The chain couples TRBV6-9 to TRBJ2-3, with TRBD2 matching 7 bases. The V gene end was trimmed by 4 bases and the J gene end by 7 bases; junction bases not matched to a gene: 5. Germline V gene lookup returns CDR1 MNHGY and CDR2 SVAAGI. The CDR3 totals 13 residues.

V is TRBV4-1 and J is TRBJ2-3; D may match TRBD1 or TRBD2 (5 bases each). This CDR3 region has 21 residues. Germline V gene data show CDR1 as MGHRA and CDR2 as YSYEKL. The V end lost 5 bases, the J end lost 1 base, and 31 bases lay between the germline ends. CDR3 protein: CASSGRWGGRTDRDGTDTQYF. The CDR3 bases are TGCGCCAGCAGCGGAAGATGGGGCGGCAGGACGGACCGGGACGGCACAGATACGCAGTATTTT.

CDR3 in DNA: TGCGCCAGCAGCTTGACCCTAGGCTACGAGCAGTACTTC. Its translation is CASSLTLGYEQYF. This chain uses TRBV5-1 with TRBJ2-7; D not certain. Germline lookup yields CDR1 SGHRS and CDR2 YFSETQ. V was clipped by 1 base and J by 3 bases, with 8 bases between them. This CDR3 contains 13 residues.

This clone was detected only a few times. CDR3 nucleotide sequence: TGTGCCAGCAGCCCAAGGGTCGGCGGGAACAATGAGCAGTTCTTC. The encoded protein is CASSPRVGGNNEQFF. This rearrangement joins TRBV7-6 to TRBJ2-1; tentative D call: TRBD2 (6 bases). V lost 5 bases and J 5 bases, leaving 16 bases between the germline ends. Germline V gives CDR1 SGHVS, CDR2 FNYEAQ. The CDR3 totals 15 residues.

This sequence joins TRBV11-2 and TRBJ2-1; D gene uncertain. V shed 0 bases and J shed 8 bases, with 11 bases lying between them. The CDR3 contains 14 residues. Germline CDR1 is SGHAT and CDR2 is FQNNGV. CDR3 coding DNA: TGTGCCAGCAGCTTAGACTTCGCTTCGGATGAGCAGTTCTTC. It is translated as CASSLDFASDEQFF.

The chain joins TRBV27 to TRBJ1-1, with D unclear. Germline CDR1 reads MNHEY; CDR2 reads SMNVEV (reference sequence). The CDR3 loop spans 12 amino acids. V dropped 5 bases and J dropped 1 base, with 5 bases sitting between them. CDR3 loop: CASSGQNTEAFF. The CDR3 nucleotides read TGTGCCAGCAGTGGGCAGAACACTGAAGCTTTCTTT.

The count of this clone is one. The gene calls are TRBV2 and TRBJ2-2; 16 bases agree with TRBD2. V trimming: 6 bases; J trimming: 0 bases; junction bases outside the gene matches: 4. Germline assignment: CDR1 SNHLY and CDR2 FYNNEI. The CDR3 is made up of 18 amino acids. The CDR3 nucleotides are TGTGCCAGCAGAAGGGGACTAGCGGGAGGGCCGAACACCGGGGAGCTGTTTTTT. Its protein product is CASRRGLAGGPNTGELFF.

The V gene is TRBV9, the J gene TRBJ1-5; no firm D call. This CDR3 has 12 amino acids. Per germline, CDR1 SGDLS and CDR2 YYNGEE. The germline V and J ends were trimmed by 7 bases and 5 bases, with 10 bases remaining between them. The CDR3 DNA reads TGTGCCAGCGGACCCAGCTATCAGCCCCAGCATTTT. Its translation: CASGPSYQPQHF.

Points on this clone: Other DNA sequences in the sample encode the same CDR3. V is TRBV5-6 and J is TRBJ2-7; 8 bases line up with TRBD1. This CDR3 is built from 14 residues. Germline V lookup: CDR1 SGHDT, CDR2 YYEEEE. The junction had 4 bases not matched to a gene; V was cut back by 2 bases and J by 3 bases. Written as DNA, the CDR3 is TGTGCCAGCAGCTTCCAGGGGGCTGTCTACGAGCAGTACTTC. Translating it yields CASSFQGAVYEQYF.

The chain's CDR3 is CASSVGQGAPQETQYF. The CDR3 DNA is TGCGCCAGCAGCGTAGGACAGGGGGCCCCCCAAGAGACCCAGTACTTC. The V gene is TRBV5-1, the J gene TRBJ2-5, with 11 bases identical to TRBD1. The CDR3 extends over 16 amino acids. Germline assignment: CDR1 SGHRS and CDR2 YFSETQ. V lost 4 bases, J lost 1 base, and 6 bases stayed unmatched.

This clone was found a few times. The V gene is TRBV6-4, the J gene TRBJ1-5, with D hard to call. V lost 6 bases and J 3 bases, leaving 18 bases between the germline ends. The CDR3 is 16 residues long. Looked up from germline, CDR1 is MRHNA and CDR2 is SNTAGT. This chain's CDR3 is CASSPPGRDFNQPQHF. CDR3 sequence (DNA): TGTGCCAGCAGCCCCCCGGGGAGGGATTTCAATCAGCCCCAGCATTTT.

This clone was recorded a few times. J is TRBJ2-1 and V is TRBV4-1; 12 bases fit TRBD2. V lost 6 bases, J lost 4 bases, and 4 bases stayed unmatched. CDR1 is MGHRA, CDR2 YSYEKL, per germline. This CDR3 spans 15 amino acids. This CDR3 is CASSRTSGKYNEQFF. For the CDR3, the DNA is TGCGCCAGCAGTCGGACTAGCGGGAAATACAATGAGCAGTTCTTC.